A single T cell receptor (beta chain) is shown here with its context. The sample originates from a study of cytomegalovirus exposure and HLA in healthy donors. The V and J ends lost 3 bases and 4 bases, in that order; junction bases with no gene match: 4. The CDR3 extends over 15 amino acids. CDR1 SGHNT and CDR2 YYREEE come from the germline V gene (reference sequence). The PCR employed 60 Vbeta primers together with 13 Jbeta primers. Clones were read by immunoSEQ multiplex PCR, and TCRdb kept only the in-frame ones, dropping some. The sample holds almost 200,000 clones, 70% to 80% seen once. Sequenced input: PBMCs. The chain carries TRBV5-4 and TRBJ2-7; 13 nucleotides agree with TRBD2. The sequence was collected from a male donor in good health and CMV-seropositive. CDR3 amino acids: CASSWGTSGVYEQYF. In nucleotides, the CDR3 is TGTGCCAGCAGCTGGGGGACTAGCGGGGTATACGAGCAGTACTTC. The full variable domain, rest sourced from reference TRBV5-4 and TRBJ2-7, is ETGVTQSPTHLIKTRGQQVTLRCSSQSGHNTVSWYQQALGQGPQFIFQYYREEENGRGNFPPRFSGLQFPNYSSELNVNALELDDSALYLCASSWGTSGVYEQYFGPGTRLTVT.